The next 30 T cell receptor beta chains were all read from a single sample in a study of blood T cell repertoires in COVID-19. TCRdb keeps only in-frame clones here, not all; method: immunoSEQ multiplex PCR. The sample consists of 300,000 or so clones, 80% to 95% of them appearing once. Sequencing was done on a sample of PBMCs or T cells enriched from blood (not recorded which). All receptors come from a woman aged 30 to 39 who had recovered from COVID-19.

The J gene is TRBJ2-7, the V gene TRBV3-1 (or the pseudogene TRBV3-2), with 8 bases identical to TRBD1. The CDR3 runs 15 residues. V shed 4 bases and J 5 bases; nucleotides not matched to a gene: 10. Germline lookup yields CDR1 LGHDT and CDR2 YNNKEL (reference sequence). As DNA, the CDR3 is TGTGCCAGCAGCCTGACCCCAGGGGGCTTCAACGAGCAGTACTTC. It encodes CASSLTPGGFNEQYF.

The V and J genes are TRBV7-9 and TRBJ2-2, with TRBD1 matching 8 bases. Germline V lookup: CDR1 SEHNR, CDR2 FQNEAQ (reference sequence). The CDR3 has 15 amino acids. The junction had 1 base not matched to a gene; V was cut back by 1 base and J by 3 bases. In DNA, the CDR3 is TGTGCCAGCAGCTTAGACAGGGGGTACACCGGGGAGCTGTTTTTT. Residues: CASSLDRGYTGELFF. The full variable domain, its missing parts supplied by reference TRBV7-9 and TRBJ2-2, is DTGVSQNPRHKITKRGQNVTFRCDPISEHNRLYWYRQTLGQGPEFLTYFQNEAQLEKSRLLSDRFSAERPKGSFSTLEIQRTEQGDSAMYLCASSLDRGYTGELFFGEGSRLTVL.

The rearrangement uses TRBV28 and TRBJ2-1, with 9 bases identical to TRBD2. Germline V CDR1 and CDR2: MDHEN, SYDVKM. The CDR3 contains 14 residues. Losses at the gene ends were 3 bases for V and 7 bases for J; bases not matched to a gene: 4. Here the CDR3 DNA reads TGTGCCAGCAGTTTTGCTAGCGGGAATAATGAGCAGTTCTTC. Protein sequence: CASSFASGNNEQFF. Full variable domain (rest looked up from reference TRBV28 and TRBJ2-1): DVKVTQSSRYLVKRTGEKVFLECVQDMDHENMFWYRQDPGLGLRLIYFSYDVKMKEKGDIPEGYSVSREKKERFSLILESASTNQTSMYLCASSFASGNNEQFFGPGTRLTVL.

The chain uses TRBV9 and TRBJ2-2; 8 positions match TRBD1. J gave up 3 bases and V 3 bases, and 10 bases lay outside the gene matches. Germline V gene lookup returns CDR1 SGDLS and CDR2 YYNGEE. The CDR3 has 17 amino acids. The CDR3 here is CASSATSTGVHTGELFF. The CDR3 bases are TGTGCCAGCAGCGCCACCTCGACAGGGGTCCACACCGGGGAGCTGTTTTTT.

This chain joins TRBV19 and TRBJ2-3, with D possibly TRBD2 on 6 matching bases. Germline V lookup: CDR1 LNHDA, CDR2 SQIVND (reference sequence). With 9 bases removed from V and 4 bases from J, the gap between germline ends came to 20 bases. CDR3 length: 15 residues. The CDR3 sequence is CASALGGLYSDTQYF. The CDR3 bases are TGTGCCAGCGCGCTTGGGGGGTTATATTCAGATACGCAGTATTTT.

CDR3 bases: TGTGCCAGCAGCGGGACAGGGGCTCTAGGGGGCCCTTACGAGCAGTACTTC. Translation: CASSGTGALGGPYEQYF. This chain uses TRBV7-9 with TRBJ2-7; 10 bases fit TRBD1. The CDR3 is 17 residues long. Germline V CDR1 and CDR2: SEHNR, FQNEAQ (reference sequence). Trimming cost V 5 bases and J 4 bases; bases outside gene matches: 14. Supplemented by reference TRBV7-9 and TRBJ2-7, the full variable domain reads DTGVSQNPRHKITKRGQNVTFRCDPISEHNRLYWYRQTLGQGPEFLTYFQNEAQLEKSRLLSDRFSAERPKGSFSTLEIQRTEQGDSAMYLCASSGTGALGGPYEQYFGPGTRLTVT.

The rearrangement joins TRBV29-1 to TRBJ2-4; TRBD1 aligns across 7 bases. Germline CDR1 is SQVTM and CDR2 is ANQGSEA. The CDR3 sequence is 12 residues long. The J segment lost 8 bases and the V segment lost 6 bases, leaving 7 bases of the junction unmatched. CDR3 amino acids: CSVRQGVDIQYF. CDR3 coding DNA: TGCAGCGTCAGACAGGGTGTTGACATTCAGTACTTC.

The chain carries TRBV6-4 and TRBJ2-1; the D is unclear. The CDR3 is 12 amino acids. V lost 2 bases and J lost 8, with 7 bases in between. Looked up from germline, CDR1 is MRHNA and CDR2 is SNTAGT. CDR3 nucleotides: TGTGCCAGCAGTGACGGAGACTATGAGCAGTTCTTC. Translation gives CASSDGDYEQFF.

This sequence joins TRBV15 and TRBJ2-1; TRBD2 agrees at 14 bases. CDR3 size: 15 residues. Germline V gives CDR1 LNHNV, CDR2 YYDKDF (reference sequence). Trimming removed 4 bases from V and 9 bases from J; junction bases left unmatched: 5. CDR3 region: CATSTRLAGGVEQFF. The CDR3, as DNA: TGTGCCACCAGCACCAGACTAGCGGGAGGGGTTGAGCAGTTCTTC.

This clone was recorded once. This chain uses TRBV28 with TRBJ2-2; 10 bases fit TRBD1. Germline V lookup: CDR1 MDHEN, CDR2 SYDVKM. CDR3 length: 16 residues. The V segment lost 6 bases and the J segment 3 bases; nucleotides outside the gene matches: 7. CDR3 sequence: CASRGTGASDTGELFF. The CDR3, as DNA: TGTGCCAGCAGGGGGACAGGGGCTTCGGACACCGGGGAGCTGTTTTTT.

This sequence joins TRBV24-1 and TRBJ1-5; no clear D gene. The CDR3 has 13 amino acids. The germline V gene has CDR1 KGHDR and CDR2 SFDVKD. Between the trimmed V and J ends, which lost 0 bases and 7 bases, there was a span of 6 bases. This CDR3 reads CATSDLATQPQHF. The DNA for the CDR3 is TGTGCCACCAGTGATTTGGCGACACAGCCCCAGCATTTT.

V gene TRBV5-5 combines with J gene TRBJ1-2; 8 nucleotides agree with TRBD1. This CDR3 spans 15 amino acids. Looked up from germline, CDR1 is SGHKS and CDR2 is YYEKEE (reference sequence). Losses at the gene ends were 4 bases for V and 8 bases for J; bases not matched to a gene: 13. DNA for the CDR3: TGTGCCAGCAGCCGCGGACAGGGCCTATTCCGAGGCTACACCTTC. This sequence encodes CASSRGQGLFRGYTF.

The genes are TRBV10-3 and TRBJ2-1; tentative D call: TRBD2 (7 bases). The CDR3 has 16 amino acids. V lost 0 bases and J 6 bases, leaving 15 bases between the germline ends. Per the germline V gene, CDR1 is ENHRY and CDR2 is SYGVKD. The CDR3 region is CAISESAPGGINEQFF. Written as DNA, the CDR3 is TGTGCCATCAGTGAGTCTGCACCGGGGGGCATCAATGAGCAGTTCTTC.

The rearrangement links TRBV7-2 to TRBJ2-7; 7 positions match TRBD1. From germline, CDR1 is SGHTA and CDR2 FQGNSA. Trimming at V came to 5 bases and at J to 0 bases, leaving 10 bases not matched to a gene. The CDR3 is made up of 16 amino acids. The CDR3 region has the DNA TGTGCCAGCAGCATAACCTCCGGGACAGCCTCCTACGAGCAGTACTTC. Its translation: CASSITSGTASYEQYF.

V gene TRBV2 combines with J gene TRBJ1-5, with a possible D match to TRBD1 (5 bases). Trimming removed 6 bases from V and 2 bases from J, with 11 bases in between. Germline V gene lookup returns CDR1 SNHLY and CDR2 FYNNEI. This CDR3 is built from 14 residues. CDR3 bases: TGTGCCAGCAGCCCCCAGGGTCGCAATCAGCCCCAGCATTTT. As protein: CASSPQGRNQPQHF.

V and J are TRBV30 and TRBJ2-7, with TRBD1 identical over 8 bases. The CDR3 loop spans 12 amino acids. Germline V gives CDR1 GTSNPN, CDR2 SVGIG (reference sequence). V dropped 7 bases and J dropped 5; count of bases not matched to a gene: 7. The DNA of the CDR3 is TGTGCCTCAGGACAGGGACGAGACGAGCAGTACTTC. It codes for CASGQGRDEQYF.

The V and J genes are TRBV6-5 and TRBJ2-1; D gene unclear. Germline V gene sequence: CDR1 MNHEY, CDR2 SVGAGI. There are 14 residues in the CDR3. V dropped 7 bases and J dropped 5 bases, with 15 bases sitting between them. CDR3 residues: CASKTPGSNNEQFF. The CDR3 DNA is TGTGCCAGCAAGACCCCGGGTTCGAACAATGAGCAGTTCTTC.

The chain employs TRBV19 and TRBJ2-1; 7 nucleotides agree with TRBD1. CDR3 length equals 14 residues. Per the germline V gene, CDR1 is LNHDA and CDR2 is SQIVND (reference sequence). V gave up 3 bases and J gave up 5 bases; unmatched junction bases: 4. CDR3 sequence reads: CASSIRDSDNEQFF. The CDR3 DNA is TGTGCCAGTAGTATCAGGGACAGTGACAATGAGCAGTTCTTC.

This rearrangement joins TRBV30 to TRBJ1-5; D is ambiguous. This CDR3 spans 16 amino acids. Trimming removed 5 bases from V and 4 bases from J, with 21 bases in between. Germline assignment: CDR1 GTSNPN and CDR2 SVGIG (reference sequence). The CDR3, as DNA: TGTGCCTGGTCCCATCCCGGAGGCCTCTCTAATCAGCCCCAGCATTTT. It translates to CAWSHPGGLSNQPQHF.

V is TRBV6-5 and J is TRBJ2-7, with D tentatively TRBD2 (5 bases). Germline-derived CDR1 and CDR2 are MNHEY and SVGAGI. Between the trimmed V and J ends, which lost 5 bases and 7 bases, there was a span of 15 bases. The CDR3 length is 13 residues. CDR3 coding DNA: TGTGCCAGCAGTCCTCGGACTGCAAAAGAGCAGTACTTC. This encodes CASSPRTAKEQYF.

DNA for the CDR3: TGCGCCAGCAGCCAGGGTAATAGCCTGCTCTACGAGCAGTACTTC. It encodes CASSQGNSLLYEQYF. V and J are TRBV10-2 and TRBJ2-7, with a possible D match to TRBD1 (5 bases). The germline V and J ends were trimmed by 6 bases and 3 bases, with 18 bases remaining between them. CDR1 is WSHSY, CDR2 SAAADI, per germline. CDR3 length: 15 amino acids.

The chain employs TRBV7-6 and TRBJ2-1; tentative D call: TRBD2 (6 bases). The CDR3 is 18 residues long. From germline, CDR1 is SGHVS and CDR2 FNYEAQ. Deletions cut 5 bases from V and 0 bases from J, with 20 bases between. DNA for the CDR3: TGTGCCAGCAGCCTAATGGTAACTAGCTCCTTCTCCTACAATGAGCAGTTCTTC. This translates into CASSLMVTSSFSYNEQFF.

The chain carries TRBV7-3 and TRBJ2-1, with 10 bases fitting TRBD2. This CDR3 is built from 17 residues. Germline CDR1 is SGHTA and CDR2 is FQGTGA. V shed 4 bases and J 0 bases; nucleotides not matched to a gene: 6. The CDR3: CASSSSSSGSSYNEQFF. CDR3 bases: TGTGCCAGCAGCTCCTCTTCTAGCGGGAGCTCCTACAATGAGCAGTTCTTC.

The chain uses TRBV2 and TRBJ1-2; D unresolved. V gave up 5 bases and J gave up 4 bases, with 23 bases separating them. Germline V gene sequence: CDR1 SNHLY, CDR2 FYNNEI. The CDR3 has 17 residues. The CDR3 loop is CASSRRRITAEGYGYTF. CDR3 nucleotide sequence: TGTGCCAGCAGTAGAAGGAGGATAACGGCAGAGGGCTATGGCTACACCTTC.

This chain uses TRBV10-3 with TRBJ2-7; maybe TRBD2 (5 bases). CDR1 ENHRY and CDR2 SYGVKD come from the germline V gene. This CDR3 region has 14 residues. Trimming stripped 3 bases from V and 2 bases from J, with 11 bases between. The CDR3 protein is CAISDQLDPYEQYF. CDR3 sequence (DNA): TGTGCCATCAGTGATCAACTAGACCCCTACGAGCAGTACTTC.

V usage is TRBV2 and J usage is TRBJ2-1, with 7 bases lining up with TRBD1. The germline CDR1 and CDR2 sequences are SNHLY and FYNNEI. The J segment lost 12 bases and the V segment lost 5 bases, leaving 4 bases of the junction unmatched. The CDR3 loop spans 11 amino acids. The CDR3 DNA follows: TGTGCCAGCAGTCACAGGGGTTCGCAGTTCTTC. The encoded protein is CASSHRGSQFF.

The CDR3 DNA sequence: TGTGCCAGCAGCCCGTTTAACAGTAAAGAGACCCAGTACTTC. It yields the protein CASSPFNSKETQYF. The rearrangement links TRBV7-9 to TRBJ2-5; D is undetermined. Per the germline V gene, CDR1 is SEHNR and CDR2 is FQNEAQ (reference sequence). The CDR3 extends over 14 amino acids. V was clipped by 5 bases and J by 3 bases, with 13 bases between them.

The rearrangement joins TRBV19 to TRBJ2-3; 9 bases fit TRBD1. From germline, CDR1 is LNHDA and CDR2 SQIVND (reference sequence). V dropped 6 bases and J dropped 0; count of bases not matched to a gene: 7. This CDR3 is 16 amino acids long. The CDR3 bases are TGTGCCAGTAGGGACAGGGGTTATTCTAGCACAGATACGCAGTATTTT. Its protein product is CASRDRGYSSTDTQYF.

The chain is built from TRBV27 and TRBJ1-2; TRBD1 might be the D (6 bases). This CDR3 is 19 amino acids long. Trimming stripped 5 bases from V and 2 bases from J, with 27 bases between. Germline V lookup: CDR1 MNHEY, CDR2 SMNVEV (reference sequence). CDR3 sequence (DNA): TGTGCCAGCAGTCCACGCACACAGCTAGGTGGCCAGGGGAACTATGGCTACACCTTC. Translating it yields CASSPRTQLGGQGNYGYTF.

The chain employs TRBV2 and TRBJ2-5; 9 positions agree with TRBD1. Germline trimming cut 5 bases from V and 2 bases from J; bases unmatched to any gene: 12. The CDR3 is made up of 17 amino acids. Germline CDR1 SNHLY, CDR2 FYNNEI. The CDR3, as DNA: TGTGCCAGCAGTCAGGGACAGGGAAGAAACTTACAAGAGACCCAGTACTTC. It codes for CASSQGQGRNLQETQYF.